This entry concerns a single T cell receptor beta chain. The antigen remains unidentified. CDR1 and CDR2 from the germline V gene are SQVTM and ANQGSEA. This CDR3 is built from 13 residues. Trimming left V 3 bases short and J 7 bases short, with 15 bases between. PCR amplification relied on 60 Vbeta primers (plus 13 Jbeta primers). TCRdb keeps only in-frame clones here, not all; method: immunoSEQ multiplex PCR. The sample comprises about 130,000 clones, about three quarters of which are singletons, and around 13% rests with the top ten. This record comes from a study of cytomegalovirus exposure and HLA in healthy donors. The overall study: Some 80 million unique TCRs from HLA-typed donors were held in an early data release.

Study-wide findings and caveats: Presence/absence analyses treated sequencing depth as roughly uniform across donors.

The clonotype was recovered from a woman aged 55-69 years in good health and CMV-seropositive. Sample: PBMCs. The rearrangement joins TRBV29-1 to TRBJ1-2, with D perhaps matching TRBD1 (5 bases). The CDR3, as DNA: TGCAGCGTTGACCGGCACAAAAGGGGTGGCTACACCTTC. It encodes CSVDRHKRGGYTF. The variable domain in full, completed from reference TRBV29-1 and TRBJ1-2, reads SAVISQKPSRDICQRGTSLTIQCQVDSQVTMMFWYRQQPGQSLTLIATANQGSEATYESGFVIDKFPISRPNLTFSTLTVSNMSPEDSSIYLCSVDRHKRGGYTFGSGTRLTVV.